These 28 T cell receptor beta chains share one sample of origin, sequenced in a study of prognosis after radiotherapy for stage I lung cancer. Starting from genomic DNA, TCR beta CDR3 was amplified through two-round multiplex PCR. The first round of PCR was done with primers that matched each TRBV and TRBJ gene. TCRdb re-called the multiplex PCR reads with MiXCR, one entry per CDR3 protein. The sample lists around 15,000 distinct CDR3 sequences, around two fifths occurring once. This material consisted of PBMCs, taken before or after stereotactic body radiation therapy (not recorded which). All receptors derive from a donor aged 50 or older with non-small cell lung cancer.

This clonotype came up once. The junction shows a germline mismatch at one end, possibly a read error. The CDR3 protein is CASSLSVQDYGYAF. As DNA, the CDR3 is TGCGCCAGCAGCTTGTCGGTACAGGACTATGGCTACGCCTTC. This chain uses TRBV5-1 with TRBJ1-2, with TRBD1 as a possible D gene (5 bases). Per the germline V gene, CDR1 is SGHRS and CDR2 is YFSETQ. The CDR3 is 14 residues long.

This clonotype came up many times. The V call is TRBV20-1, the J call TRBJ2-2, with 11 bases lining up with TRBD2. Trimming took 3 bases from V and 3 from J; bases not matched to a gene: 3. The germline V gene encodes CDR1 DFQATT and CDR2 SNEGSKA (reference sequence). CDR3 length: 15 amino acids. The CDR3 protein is CSASLAGGDTGELFF. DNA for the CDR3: TGCAGTGCTAGTCTAGCGGGGGGTGACACCGGGGAGCTGTTTTTT.

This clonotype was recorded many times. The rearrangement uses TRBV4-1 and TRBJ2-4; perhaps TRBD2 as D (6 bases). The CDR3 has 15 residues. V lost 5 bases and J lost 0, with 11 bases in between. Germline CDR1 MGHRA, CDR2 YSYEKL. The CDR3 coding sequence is TGCGCCAGCAGCAACTCGGGACTAGCCAAAAACATTCAGTACTTC. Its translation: CASSNSGLAKNIQYF.

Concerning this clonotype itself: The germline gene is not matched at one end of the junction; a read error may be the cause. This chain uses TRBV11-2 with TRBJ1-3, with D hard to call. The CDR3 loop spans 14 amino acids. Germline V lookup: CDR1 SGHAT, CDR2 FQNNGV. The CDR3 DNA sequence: TGTTCCAGCAACCCTGGGTCCTCTGGAAACACCATATATTTT. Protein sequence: CSSNPGSSGNTIYF.

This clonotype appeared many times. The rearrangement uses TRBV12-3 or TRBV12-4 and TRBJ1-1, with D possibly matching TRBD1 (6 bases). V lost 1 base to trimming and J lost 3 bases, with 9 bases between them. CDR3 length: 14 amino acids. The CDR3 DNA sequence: TGTGCCAGCAGTTTAGGCAGGACAGACACTGAAGCTTTCTTT. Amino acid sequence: CASSLGRTDTEAFF.

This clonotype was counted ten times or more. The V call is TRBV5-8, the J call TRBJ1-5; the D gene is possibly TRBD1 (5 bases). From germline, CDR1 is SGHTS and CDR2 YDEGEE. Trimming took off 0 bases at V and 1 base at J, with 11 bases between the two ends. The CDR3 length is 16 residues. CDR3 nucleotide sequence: TGTGCCAGCAGCTTGGGTGTGGGGCAAAGCAATCAGCCCCAGCATTTT. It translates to CASSLGVGQSNQPQHF.

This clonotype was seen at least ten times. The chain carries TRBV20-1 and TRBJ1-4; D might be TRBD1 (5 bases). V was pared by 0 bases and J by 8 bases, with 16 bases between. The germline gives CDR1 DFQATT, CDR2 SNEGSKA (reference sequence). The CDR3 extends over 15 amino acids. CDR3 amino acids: CSARDGAGVREKLFF. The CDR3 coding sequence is TGCAGTGCTAGAGACGGGGCGGGGGTCCGGGAAAAACTGTTTTTT.

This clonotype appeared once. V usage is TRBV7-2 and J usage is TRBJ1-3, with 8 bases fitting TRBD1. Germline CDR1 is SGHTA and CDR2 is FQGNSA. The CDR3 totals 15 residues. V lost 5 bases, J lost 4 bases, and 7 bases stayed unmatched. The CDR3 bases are TGTGCCAGCAGCCGCGGGACAGGCTTGGGAAACACCATATATTTT. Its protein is CASSRGTGLGNTIYF.

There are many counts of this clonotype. This CDR3 is CASSHGAGYYTANTGELFF. DNA for the CDR3: TGTGCCAGCAGCCACGGTGCGGGGTACTATACCGCGAACACCGGGGAGCTGTTTTTT. This rearrangement joins TRBV6-1 to TRBJ2-2, with D tentatively TRBD2 (6 bases). CDR3 length: 19 residues. Germline V CDR1 and CDR2: MNHNS, SASEGT. V lost 6 bases, J lost 0 bases, and 23 bases lay in between.

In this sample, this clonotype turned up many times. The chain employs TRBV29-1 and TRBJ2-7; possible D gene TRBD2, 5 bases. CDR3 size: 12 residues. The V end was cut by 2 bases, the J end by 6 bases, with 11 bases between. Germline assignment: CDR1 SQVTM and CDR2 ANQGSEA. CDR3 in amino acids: CSVESGIAEQYF. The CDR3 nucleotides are TGCAGCGTTGAATCGGGGATCGCCGAGCAGTACTTC.

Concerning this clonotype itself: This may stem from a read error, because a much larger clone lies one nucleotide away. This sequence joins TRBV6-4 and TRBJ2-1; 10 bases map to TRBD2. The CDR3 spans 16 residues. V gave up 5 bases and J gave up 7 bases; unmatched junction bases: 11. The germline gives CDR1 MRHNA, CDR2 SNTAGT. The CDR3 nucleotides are TGTGCCAGCAGTCCCCTAGCGGGAGTCCCGGTAAATGAGCAGTTCTTC. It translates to CASSPLAGVPVNEQFF.

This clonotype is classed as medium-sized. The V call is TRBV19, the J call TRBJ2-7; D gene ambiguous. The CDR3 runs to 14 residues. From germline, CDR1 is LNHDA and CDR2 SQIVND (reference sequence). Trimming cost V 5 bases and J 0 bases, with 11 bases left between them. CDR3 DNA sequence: TGTGCCAGTAGTCGGACGGGTAGCTCCTACGAGCAGTACTTC. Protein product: CASSRTGSSYEQYF.

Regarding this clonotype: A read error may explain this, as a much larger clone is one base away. This CDR3 is CASSLWENSPLHF. The CDR3 bases are TGTGCCAGCAGCTTGTGGGAAAATTCACCCCTCCACTTT. The chain has TRBV5-6 and TRBJ1-6; D not resolved. The CDR3 runs to 13 residues. V was pared by 1 base and J by 7 bases, with 6 bases between. The germline V gene encodes CDR1 SGHDT and CDR2 YYEEEE.

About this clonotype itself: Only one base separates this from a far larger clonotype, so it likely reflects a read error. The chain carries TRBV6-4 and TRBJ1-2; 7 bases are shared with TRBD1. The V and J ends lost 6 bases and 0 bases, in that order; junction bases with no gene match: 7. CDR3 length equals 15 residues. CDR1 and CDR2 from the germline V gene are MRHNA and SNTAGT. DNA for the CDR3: TGTGCCAGCAGAGAAGAGCAGGGGGCTAACTATGGCTACACCTTC. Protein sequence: CASREEQGANYGYTF.

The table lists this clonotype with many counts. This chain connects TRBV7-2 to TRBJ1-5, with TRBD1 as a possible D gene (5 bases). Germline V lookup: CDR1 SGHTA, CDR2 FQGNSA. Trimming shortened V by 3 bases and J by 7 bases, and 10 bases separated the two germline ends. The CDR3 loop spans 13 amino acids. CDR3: CASSFPGRQPQHF. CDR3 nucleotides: TGTGCCAGCAGCTTCCCAGGGCGGCAGCCCCAGCATTTT.

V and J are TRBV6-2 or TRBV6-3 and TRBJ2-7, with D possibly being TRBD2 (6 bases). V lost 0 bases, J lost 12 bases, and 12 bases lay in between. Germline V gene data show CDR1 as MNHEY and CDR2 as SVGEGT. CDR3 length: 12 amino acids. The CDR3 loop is CASSYSAGRMYF. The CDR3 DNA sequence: TGTGCCAGCAGTTACTCCGCGGGGAGGATGTACTTC.

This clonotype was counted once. CDR3 sequence reads: CASSQWDFGYTF. The DNA of the CDR3 is TGTGCCAGCTCGCAATGGGACTTTGGCTACACCTTC. The chain couples TRBV12-3 or TRBV12-4 to TRBJ1-2; perhaps TRBD1 as D (5 bases). There are 12 residues in the CDR3. V was pared by 8 bases and J by 7 bases, with 14 bases between.

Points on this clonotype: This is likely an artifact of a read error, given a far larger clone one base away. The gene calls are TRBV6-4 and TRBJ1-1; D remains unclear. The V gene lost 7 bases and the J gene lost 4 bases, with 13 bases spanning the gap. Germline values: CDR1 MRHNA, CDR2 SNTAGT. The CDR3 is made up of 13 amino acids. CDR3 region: CASTPPVSTEAFF. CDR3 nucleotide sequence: TGTGCCAGCACCCCCCCGGTGAGCACTGAAGCTTTCTTT.

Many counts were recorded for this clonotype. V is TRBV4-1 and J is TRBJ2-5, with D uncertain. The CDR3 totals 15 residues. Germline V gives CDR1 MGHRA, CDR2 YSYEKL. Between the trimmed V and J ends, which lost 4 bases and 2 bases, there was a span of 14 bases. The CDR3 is CASSPTPILQETQYF. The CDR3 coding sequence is TGCGCCAGCAGCCCGACCCCCATCCTGCAAGAGACCCAGTACTTC.

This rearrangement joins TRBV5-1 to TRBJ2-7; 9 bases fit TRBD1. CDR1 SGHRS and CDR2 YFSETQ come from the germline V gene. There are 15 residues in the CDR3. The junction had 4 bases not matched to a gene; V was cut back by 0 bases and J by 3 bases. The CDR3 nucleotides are TGCGCCAGCAGCTTGGGGACAGGGGTCTTCTACGAGCAGTACTTC. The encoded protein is CASSLGTGVFYEQYF.

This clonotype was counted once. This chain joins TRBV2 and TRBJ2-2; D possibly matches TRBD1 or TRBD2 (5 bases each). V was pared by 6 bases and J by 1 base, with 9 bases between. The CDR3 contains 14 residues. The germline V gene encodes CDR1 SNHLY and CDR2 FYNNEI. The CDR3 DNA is TGTGCCAGCAGGTGGGGGTTGAACACCGGGGAGCTGTTTTTT. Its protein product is CASRWGLNTGELFF.

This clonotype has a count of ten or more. This CDR3 reads CSVVLAGNTEAFF. In DNA, the CDR3 is TGCAGTGTCGTCTTGGCCGGGAACACTGAAGCTTTCTTT. The V and J genes are TRBV20-1 and TRBJ1-1, with D unresolved. The CDR3 covers 13 residues. V was trimmed by 7 bases and J by 1 base, leaving 13 bases between them. Germline CDR1 reads DFQATT; CDR2 reads SNEGSKA (reference sequence).

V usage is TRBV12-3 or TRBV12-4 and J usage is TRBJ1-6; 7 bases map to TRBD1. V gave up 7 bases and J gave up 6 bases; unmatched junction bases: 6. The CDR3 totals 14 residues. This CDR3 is CASNLRGSNSPLHF. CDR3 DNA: TGTGCCAGCAACCTCAGGGGGTCTAATTCACCCCTCCACTTT.

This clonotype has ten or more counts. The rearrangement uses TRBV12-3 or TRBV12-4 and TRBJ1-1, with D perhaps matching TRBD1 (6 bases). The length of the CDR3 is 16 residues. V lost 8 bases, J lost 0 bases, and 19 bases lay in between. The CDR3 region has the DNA TGTGCCAGCGTCATGGGGGGCGACTACATGAACACTGAAGCTTTCTTT. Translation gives CASVMGGDYMNTEAFF.

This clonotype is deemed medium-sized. DNA for the CDR3: TGTGCCAGCACAAGGGGTCGAAACACCATATATTTT. Protein sequence: CASTRGRNTIYF. The V call is TRBV6-2 or TRBV6-3, the J call TRBJ1-3, with D tentatively TRBD1 (5 bases). V lost 7 bases to trimming and J lost 5 bases, with 9 bases between them. Germline V gene lookup returns CDR1 MNHEY and CDR2 SVGEGT. The CDR3 is made up of 12 amino acids.

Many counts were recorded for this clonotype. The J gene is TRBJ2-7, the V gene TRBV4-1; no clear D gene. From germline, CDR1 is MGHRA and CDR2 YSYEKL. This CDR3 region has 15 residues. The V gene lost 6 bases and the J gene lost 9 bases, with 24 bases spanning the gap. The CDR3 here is CASRDTPTGATRQYF. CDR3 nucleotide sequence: TGCGCCAGCAGGGATACTCCGACTGGTGCTACGAGGCAGTACTTC.

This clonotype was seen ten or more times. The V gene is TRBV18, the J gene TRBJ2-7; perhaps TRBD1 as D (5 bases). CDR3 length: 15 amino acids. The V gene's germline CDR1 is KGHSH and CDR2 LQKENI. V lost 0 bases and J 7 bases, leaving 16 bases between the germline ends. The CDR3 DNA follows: TGTGCCAGCTCACCACCAGGGGCTCCGCGAGGAGAGCAGTACTTC. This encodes CASSPPGAPRGEQYF.

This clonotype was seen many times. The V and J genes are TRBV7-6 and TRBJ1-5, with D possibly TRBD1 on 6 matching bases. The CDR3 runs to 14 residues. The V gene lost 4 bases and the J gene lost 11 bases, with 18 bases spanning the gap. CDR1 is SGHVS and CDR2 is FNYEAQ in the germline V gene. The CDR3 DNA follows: TGTGCCAGCAGCTCAGGGTGGGGGCGCGGGACCCAGCATTTT. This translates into CASSSGWGRGTQHF.